This T cell receptor (beta chain) was captured in a study of Graves' ophthalmopathy and Graves' hyperthyroidism. Scientists amplified the TCR beta CDR3 regions from RNA transcripts. HTBI-primed RT-PCR formed the first round, and a multiplex PCR formed the second. TCRdb itself ran the multiplex PCR reads through MiXCR, one entry per CDR3 protein. The data contain over a million distinct CDR3 sequences, approximately 35% of them singletons. This clonotype was seen ten or more times. The target antigen is unknown. V was pared by 2 bases and J by 3 bases, with 11 bases between. The CDR3 has 15 residues. Germline CDR1 MNHNS, CDR2 SASEGT. Study results and limitations: Appearing in blood as well were most expanded thyroid clonotypes above 0.001 frequency. In predicting ophthalmopathy progression, the model reached around 65% sensitivity and 72.22% specificity.

Hyperthyroidism was new, under 2 months, in patients aged 18 to 65. The chain uses TRBV6-1 and TRBJ1-5; D gene unclear. The specimen was peripheral blood or thyroid tissue (not recorded which). The source of this sequence is an adult man with Graves' hyperthyroidism. CDR3 in amino acids: CASSELSPNNQPQHF. CDR3 in DNA: TGTGCCAGCAGTGAACTGTCCCCGAACAATCAGCCCCAGCATTTT.